This TCR beta chain derives from a study of blood T cell repertoires in COVID-19. This CDR3 region has 14 residues. Trimming removed 3 bases from V and 3 bases from J; junction bases left unmatched: 1. Germline V gives CDR1 KGHSH, CDR2 LQKENI. TCRdb keeps only in-frame clones here, not all; method: immunoSEQ multiplex PCR. The repertoire holds 180,000 or so clones, with 76% as singletons. Sequencing input: peripheral blood. This chain uses TRBV18 with TRBJ1-5; the match to TRBD1 covers 8 bases. The source of this sequence is a woman aged 45-59 years with active or convalescent COVID-19. The CDR3 DNA reads TGTGCCAGCTCACCCCAGGGGGCCAATCAGCCCCAGCATTTT. It codes for CASSPQGANQPQHF.